Listed here is a single T cell receptor (beta chain). Its cognate antigen has yet to be identified. Base qualities are missing; no much larger clone stands one base away. Following the manufacturer's recommendations, the immunoSEQ kit was used to generate TCR beta libraries from genomic DNA. Library preparation used a first multiplex PCR with proprietary primers, then a second PCR adding unique barcodes, with bead cleanups after each round. A positive control reaction and a negative control reaction, both provided in the kit, were run with every batch of samples. The final libraries were assessed on an Agilent 4200 TapeStation D1000 ScreenTape, pooled by volume, and quantified by qPCR. Sequencing ran on an Illumina NextSeq500 with a MidOutput 150-cycle cartridge, using 156 Read1 and 15 Index1 cycles with kit custom primers. The pooled library was loaded at approximately 1 pM, with a roughly 20% PhiX control spiked in. As for the authors' bioinformatics: Vendor-processed data were analyzed in R, with a clonotype defined as all T cells sharing the same CDR3 nucleotide sequence. For clone abundance analyses, frequencies were normalized to the 10,000 most abundant clones per sample. Public T cell clones, which averaged fewer than five per sample, were excluded before analysis. Tumor-enriched and baseline blood-enriched clonotypes were defined by at least a 32-fold difference in abundance between compartments. A beta-binomial differential abundance model was applied to find clonotypes that expanded or contracted between blood time points. The Baroni-Urbani and Buser coefficient was used to measure tumor-blood repertoire similarity, and groups were compared with two-tailed Wilcoxon tests in R. As stored in TCRdb, this immuneACCESS dataset retains in-frame rearrangements with V and J assigned. A fraction of the clones does not appear; measured against another copy, unresolved V genes explain less than half of the discrepancy, and the remainder lacks a known reason. The V and J calls and clone size come from that table; D and trimming were worked out from the DNA. This sample holds about 150,000 clones; approximately 90% were observed only once. The ten most abundant clones make up about an eighth of the sample.

Per the germline V gene, SGHDN is the CDR1 and FVKESK is the CDR2. Trimming at the junction amounts to 4 bases on V and 3 bases on J, and the germline ends lie 4 bases apart. The CDR3 measures 12 amino acids from cysteine to phenylalanine. Only the CDR3 DNA stays, 36 bases, in frame from base 1. The intended sense of this specimen's time point label: blood 2 weeks post-SBRT. Interpreted using the paper, the treatment or condition label stands for: 15 Gy SBRT to primary tumor, nephrectomy 4 weeks later. To track tumor-enriched clonotypes, serial peripheral blood was sampled from radiation-treated patients at baseline and at 2 weeks and 4 weeks after SBRT. Renal cell carcinoma with clear cell pathology was present in all patients. The QIAamp DNA Blood Mini Kit (Qiagen) was used to prepare genomic DNA for TCR sequencing. The analyses included only samples that passed all quality control checks. These data come from a study of radiation and T cells in renal cell carcinoma (dated by TCRdb to about 2020). Regarding the study in general: The samples were obtained from a clinical trial, where primary renal cell carcinomas were treated with 15 Gy stereotactic body radiation therapy and then removed by nephrectomy 4 weeks afterward. In total, approximately 53 samples, comprising 25 or so tumors and some 27 peripheral blood samples, were subjected to TCR beta sequencing. In the approximately 49 samples combined, some 4,000,000 unique CDR3 nucleotide sequences were found, encoding roughly 2,500,000 unique CDR3 amino acid sequences. Paper-wide results and their limitations: Effects of radiation dose or scheduling on the TCR repertoire could not be addressed with the single-armed trial design. In blood, the top tumor clonotypes increased from baseline to 2 weeks after radiation and then shrank by 4 weeks, which suggests a temporary expansion of tumor-resident clones. Because pretreatment tumor biopsies were not available, the study could not determine whether clonotypes were already present within the tumor at baseline. Blood repertoire dynamics were not followed beyond 4 weeks after treatment.

Sequenced material: blood, taken from a patient whose treatment included radiotherapy and nephrectomy. The sequence was obtained from a woman in her forties or fifties with renal cell carcinoma. Recombination joined TRBV14 with TRBJ1-5, with no reliable assignment of the D segment. The encoded CDR3 is CASSLTNQPQHF. The bases read TGTGCCAGCAGCCTCACCAATCAGCCCCAGCATTTT.